This is a list of T cell receptor beta chains from one sample in a study of shared clonotypes between healthy human individuals. Here immunoSEQ multiplex PCR was the method, and the copy in TCRdb shows in-frame clones only, minus some. Of 470,000 or so clones listed, around 73% are singletons. Sample: PBMCs. The receptors derive from a woman between 40 and 55 years old in good health. Some clones in this sample may be carry-over from other donors' samples. CDR3s include the opening cysteine and the closing phenylalanine or tryptophan. Each record gives: J gene, D gene, clone size, V gene, CDR3 DNA, CDR3 protein. A D gene is named only where the DNA matches it firmly. Size is stated for part of the rows, as once, few or many counts, or as a class when the clone is expanded.

TRBJ2-7	TRBD2	.	TRBV18	TGTGCCAGCTCCCCCAGAGTGATAGCGGGAGGAGAAAGCTCCTACGAGCAGTACTTC	CASSPRVIAGGESSYEQYF
TRBJ2-3	TRBD2	once	TRBV7-2	TGTGCCAGCAGCTTGCTAGCGGCCTACACAGATACGCAGTATTTT	CASSLLAAYTDTQYF
TRBJ1-2	.	many	TRBV9	TGTGCCAGCAGCGTAGCTCCTTCAGATAACTATGGCTACACCTTC	CASSVAPSDNYGYTF
TRBJ2-7	TRBD1	.	TRBV28	TGTGCCAGCGCAGATGCAGGGACAGGGATACACGAGCAGTACTTC	CASADAGTGIHEQYF
TRBJ2-2	TRBD1	few	TRBV5-1	TGCGCCAGCAGCTCCGACAGGGGGGCCGGGGAGCTGTTTTTT	CASSSDRGAGELFF
TRBJ1-1	TRBD1	many	TRBV6-4	TGTGCCAGCAGACAGGACAGGGGGAACACTGAAGCTTTCTTT	CASRQDRGNTEAFF
TRBJ1-2	.	.	TRBV18	TGTGCCAGCTCACCATACAGGGTTGGTGGCTACACCTTC	CASSPYRVGGYTF
TRBJ2-5	TRBD2	many	TRBV4-1	TGCGCCAGCAGCCAAGACGGACTAGCGGGAGTTCGAGAGACCCAGTACTTC	CASSQDGLAGVRETQYF
TRBJ1-2	TRBD1	.	TRBV19	TGTGCCAGTAGTCAAACCCGGGACAGGGTCTATGGCTACACCTTC	CASSQTRDRVYGYTF
TRBJ2-3	TRBD1	.	TRBV11-2	TGTGCCAGCAGACCGCGGACAGGGCGCTTCACAGATACGCAGTATTTT	CASRPRTGRFTDTQYF
TRBJ1-1	.	few	TRBV28	TGTGCCAGCGCCCCCCCAGGTCGCCACACTGAAGCTTTCTTT	CASAPPGRHTEAFF